One sample yielded the 21 T cell receptor beta chains listed below, sequenced in a study of cytomegalovirus exposure and HLA in healthy donors. Both 60 Vbeta primers and 13 Jbeta primers went into the PCR. Some clones are missing from TCRdb's copy, which holds only in-frame ones; the method was immunoSEQ multiplex PCR. The sample has under 100,000 clones, about 76% seen once; the top ten hold 4.2%. Sequencing used PBMCs. The receptors stem from a woman in her seventies in good health and CMV-seropositive.

This clone has only a few counts. The V and J genes are TRBV25-1 and TRBJ2-5; 8 bases line up with TRBD2. CDR1 MGHDK and CDR2 SYGVNS come from the germline V gene. The CDR3 is made up of 13 amino acids. V lost 6 bases and J lost 3; bases outside the gene matches: 3. The CDR3, as DNA: TGTGCCAGCAGCCTAGCGGGTAAAGAGACCCAGTACTTC. Its protein is CASSLAGKETQYF.

The chain is built from TRBV29-1 and TRBJ1-1; D is possibly TRBD1 (6 bases). This CDR3 is built from 14 residues. CDR1 is SQVTM and CDR2 is ANQGSEA in the germline V gene. The V and J ends lost 1 base and 5 bases respectively, with 14 bases between them. The DNA of the CDR3 is TGCAGCGTTGAAGTCGGGGGGCGGAGGACTGAAGCTTTCTTT. Translating it yields CSVEVGGRRTEAFF.

This chain links TRBV9 with TRBJ2-7, with a possible D match to TRBD2 (6 bases). CDR1 is SGDLS, CDR2 YYNGEE, per germline. The CDR3 runs to 14 residues. V gave up 4 bases and J gave up 4 bases, with 15 bases separating them. CDR3 sequence reads: CASSSGRGAYEQYF. CDR3 sequence (DNA): TGTGCCAGCAGCTCCGGGAGAGGGGCTTACGAGCAGTACTTC.

CDR3 nucleotide sequence: TGTGCCAGCAGCTTAGGCCAGGGGGTCGAAAAACTGTTTTTT. It translates to CASSLGQGVEKLFF. This sequence joins TRBV7-2 and TRBJ1-4; TRBD1 matches 7 bases. This CDR3 spans 14 amino acids. CDR1 SGHTA and CDR2 FQGNSA come from the germline V gene. Losses at the gene ends were 1 base for V and 8 bases for J; bases not matched to a gene: 4. Combining the CDR3 with reference TRBV7-2 and TRBJ1-4 gives the whole variable domain GAGVSQSPSNKVTEKGKDVELRCDPISGHTALYWYRQSLGQGLEFLIYFQGNSAPDKSGLPSDRFSAERTGGSVSTLTIQRTQQEDSAVYLCASSLGQGVEKLFFGSGTQLSVL.

This chain links TRBV18 with TRBJ2-5; D is possibly TRBD2 (6 bases). The J call may be incorrect, as the DNA end agrees better with TRBJ2-7. The CDR3 sequence is 18 residues long. Germline V gene lookup returns CDR1 KGHSH and CDR2 LQKENI. The CDR3 protein is CASSPPTGAAGRKGEQYF. In nucleotides, the CDR3 is TGTGCCAGCTCACCACCGACGGGAGCGGCGGGCCGGAAAGGCGAGCAGTACTTC.

The gene calls are TRBV7-2 and TRBJ2-7; 8 nucleotides align to TRBD2. The CDR3 is made up of 18 amino acids. V shed 4 bases, J shed 5 bases, and the junction held 19 bases outside the gene matches. Germline V gene lookup returns CDR1 SGHTA and CDR2 FQGNSA. The CDR3 DNA reads TGTGCCAGCAGCTCTTTTCCCTCCTGGGCGGGAGGCGGTCACGAGCAGTACTTC. This codes for CASSSFPSWAGGGHEQYF.

This chain connects TRBV28 to TRBJ2-6; the D is unclear. The CDR3 covers 17 residues. Between the trimmed V and J ends, which lost 6 bases and 0 bases, there was a span of 15 bases. The germline CDR1 and CDR2 sequences are MDHEN and SYDVKM. In nucleotides, the CDR3 is TGTGCCAGCAGCCCCTACCCAACAGTCTCTGGGGCCAACGTCCTGACTTTC. It yields the protein CASSPYPTVSGANVLTF.

The chain links TRBV18 to TRBJ1-5, with a weak D call TRBD1 (6 bases). The V end was cut by 3 bases, the J end by 5 bases, with 11 bases between. The CDR3 spans 14 residues. Germline lookup yields CDR1 KGHSH and CDR2 LQKENI. CDR3 loop: CASSPQGSDQPQHF. CDR3 nucleotide sequence: TGTGCCAGCTCACCTCAGGGGAGCGATCAGCCCCAGCATTTT.

This clone was recorded once. The gene calls are TRBV9 and TRBJ2-5; D gene unclear. This CDR3 spans 12 amino acids. Trimming removed 4 bases from V and 4 bases from J, with 8 bases in between. The germline CDR1 and CDR2 sequences are SGDLS and YYNGEE. CDR3 sequence reads: CASSLSGETQYF. The CDR3 DNA reads as TGTGCCAGCAGCCTATCGGGAGAGACCCAGTACTTC. Complete variable domain (other parts from reference TRBV9 and TRBJ2-5): DSGVTQTPKHLITATGQRVTLRCSPRSGDLSVYWYQQSLDQGLQFLIQYYNGEERAKGNILERFSAQQFPDLHSELNLSSLELGDSALYFCASSLSGETQYFGPGTRLLVL.

In nucleotides, the CDR3 is TGTGCCTGGGGGCGTCGGGGGATGAACACTGAAGCTTTCTTT. This codes for CAWGRRGMNTEAFF. The chain uses TRBV30 and TRBJ1-1, with D possibly TRBD1 on 5 matching bases. The CDR3 extends over 14 amino acids. V lost 5 bases to trimming and J lost 0 bases, with 13 bases between them. Looked up from germline, CDR1 is GTSNPN and CDR2 is SVGIG (reference sequence).

This chain links TRBV11-1 with TRBJ1-2; 8 positions match TRBD1. The CDR3 is made up of 13 amino acids. Germline V gives CDR1 SGHAT, CDR2 FQDESV (reference sequence). J lost 3 bases, V lost 5 bases, and 2 bases had no gene match. The CDR3 sequence is CASSPQGDYGYTF. The CDR3, as DNA: TGTGCCAGCAGCCCACAGGGGGACTATGGCTACACCTTC.

The V and J genes are TRBV5-5 and TRBJ1-1, with 8 positions matching TRBD1. V gave up 2 bases and J gave up 5 bases; unmatched junction bases: 8. Germline CDR1 is SGHKS and CDR2 is YYEKEE (reference sequence). This CDR3 is built from 15 residues. For the CDR3, the DNA is TGTGCCAGCAGCTTAGGACAGGGAGGATGGACTGAAGCTTTCTTT. This sequence encodes CASSLGQGGWTEAFF.

V usage is TRBV7-9 and J usage is TRBJ2-7; 9 nucleotides match TRBD2. The CDR3 spans 15 residues. Germline trimming cut 1 base from V and 7 bases from J; bases unmatched to any gene: 8. Germline loops: CDR1 SEHNR, CDR2 FQNEAQ (reference sequence). CDR3 bases: TGTGCCAGCAGCTTAGTGCTAGCGGGGCTGGGGGAGCAGTACTTC. This gives the protein CASSLVLAGLGEQYF.

This clone was detected only once. The CDR3 sequence is CASSVTSGRSLETQYF. The DNA for the CDR3 is TGTGCCAGCAGCGTAACTAGCGGGAGGTCCCTGGAGACCCAGTACTTC. The chain carries TRBV5-5 and TRBJ2-5, with 12 bases matching TRBD2. V lost 4 bases to trimming and J lost 5 bases; unmatched junction nucleotides: 9. The CDR3 is made up of 16 amino acids. The V gene's germline CDR1 is SGHKS and CDR2 YYEKEE (reference sequence).

A remark on this clone: Other DNA sequences from this sample encode an identical CDR3 as well. The rearrangement joins TRBV7-9 to TRBJ2-7; 9 positions agree with TRBD2. The CDR3 runs to 14 residues. V was clipped by 3 bases and J by 2 bases; unmatched bases: 2. Germline loops: CDR1 SEHNR, CDR2 FQNEAQ (reference sequence). As DNA, the CDR3 is TGTGCCAGCAGCTTTCCTAGCGGGGCCTACGAGCAGTACTTC. It encodes CASSFPSGAYEQYF.

In DNA form, the CDR3 reads TGTGCCAGCAGTGAAGCGCTGGGGCGGAATCAGCCCCAGCATTTT. Protein: CASSEALGRNQPQHF. The chain uses TRBV2 and TRBJ1-5; tentatively, D is TRBD1 (5 bases). CDR1 is SNHLY, CDR2 FYNNEI, per germline. V was trimmed by 0 bases and J by 4 bases, leaving 10 bases between them. There are 15 residues in the CDR3.

This chain uses TRBV6-1 with TRBJ2-2, with D maybe TRBD2 (6 bases). This CDR3 is built from 16 residues. With 4 bases removed from V and 2 bases from J, the gap between germline ends came to 14 bases. Germline CDR1 and CDR2: MNHNS and SASEGT. The CDR3 spells CASSATPGGNTGELFF. The CDR3 DNA follows: TGTGCCAGCAGTGCAACGCCCGGGGGTAACACCGGGGAGCTGTTTTTT.

This chain joins TRBV30 and TRBJ2-7; D call uncertain. Trimming removed 0 bases at V and 7 bases at J, with 10 bases between. The CDR3 sequence is 12 residues long. The germline V gene has CDR1 GTSNPN and CDR2 SVGIG (reference sequence). The DNA of the CDR3 is TGTGCCTGGAGTGTCGGCACGAGGGAGCAGTACTTC. Protein sequence: CAWSVGTREQYF.

This chain joins TRBV28 and TRBJ2-7, with D possibly matching TRBD2 (5 bases). Germline V gives CDR1 MDHEN, CDR2 SYDVKM. V was pared by 6 bases and J by 1 base, with 13 bases between. This CDR3 region has 14 residues. This chain's CDR3 is CASRPSLISYEQYF. The CDR3 region has the DNA TGTGCCAGCAGACCTAGCCTGATATCCTACGAGCAGTACTTC.

The J gene is TRBJ1-2, the V gene TRBV30; TRBD1 agrees at 11 bases. CDR3 length: 14 amino acids. Germline CDR1 reads GTSNPN; CDR2 reads SVGIG (reference sequence). Germline trimming cut 4 bases from V and 7 bases from J; bases unmatched to any gene: 8. CDR3: CAWNTGTGGVGYTF. CDR3 nucleotide sequence: TGTGCCTGGAATACGGGGACAGGGGGGGTTGGCTACACCTTC.

With regard to this clone: Within the sample, other DNA sequences also encode this same CDR3. The chain combines TRBV28 with TRBJ2-1; 10 bases agree with TRBD2. Per the germline V gene, CDR1 is MDHEN and CDR2 is SYDVKM. The length of the CDR3 is 14 residues. V shed 4 bases, J shed 6 bases, and the junction held 3 bases outside the gene matches. Written as DNA, the CDR3 is TGTGCCAGCAGTTCCCTAGCGGGAGTCAATGAGCAGTTCTTC. Translating gives CASSSLAGVNEQFF.